Listed below are T cell receptor beta chains from one sample, sequenced in a study of cytomegalovirus exposure and HLA in healthy donors. TCRdb's table, derived via immunoSEQ multiplex PCR, lists solely in-frame clones and lacks some. The table shows roughly 180,000 clones, with approximately 77% occurring only once. What was sequenced was PBMCs. All receptors come from a female donor in good health and CMV-seronegative. CDR3s include the opening cysteine and the closing phenylalanine or tryptophan. Each record gives: V gene, clone size, J gene, D gene, CDR3 DNA, CDR3 protein. D genes are given only for firm matches. The listing skips clone size in some rows; elsewhere it reads once, few, many or a size class.

V: TRBV30
size: NA
J: TRBJ1-3
D: NA
DNA: TGTGCCTGGAACAGGGCCCTCTCTGGAAACACCATATATTTT
CDR3: CAWNRALSGNTIYF

V: TRBV4-2
size: NA
J: TRBJ1-5
D: NA
DNA: TGTGCCAGCAGCCAAGATCGCCGGCAGCCCCAGCATTTT
CDR3: CASSQDRRQPQHF

V: TRBV6-6
size: NA
J: TRBJ2-5
D: TRBD2
DNA: TGTGCCAGCAGACTAGCGGGAGGGAGGGAGACCCAGTACTTC
CDR3: CASRLAGGRETQYF

V: TRBV5-5
size: NA
J: TRBJ1-5
D: NA
DNA: TGTGCCAGCAGCTTGGCCACAGGGCTTAATCAGCCCCAGCATTTT
CDR3: CASSLATGLNQPQHF

V: TRBV5-6
size: once
J: TRBJ1-2
D: NA
DNA: TGTGCCAGCAGCTTGGAGGGACTAGGCTATGGCTACACCTTC
CDR3: CASSLEGLGYGYTF

V: TRBV7-9
size: NA
J: TRBJ2-2
D: NA
DNA: TGTGCCAGCAGCTCACCTAGGAACACCGGGGAGCTGTTTTTT
CDR3: CASSSPRNTGELFF

V: TRBV6-4
size: once
J: TRBJ2-1
D: TRBD1
DNA: TGTGCCAGCAGTCACCGGACAGGGCCCTACAATGAGCAGTTCTTC
CDR3: CASSHRTGPYNEQFF

V: TRBV21-1
size: NA
J: TRBJ1-1
D: NA
DNA: TGTGCCAGCAGCAAAGATGCAGGGGACCTAGCTGAAGCTTTCTTT
CDR3: CASSKDAGDLAEAFF

V: TRBV12-5
size: once
J: TRBJ2-7
D: NA
DNA: TGTGCTAGTGGTACCAACTACGAGCAGTACTTC
CDR3: CASGTNYEQYF

V: TRBV4-3
size: NA
J: TRBJ2-7
D: NA
DNA: TGCGCCAGCAGCCAAGATTACCTCTTAGATTACGAGCAGTACTTC
CDR3: CASSQDYLLDYEQYF

V: TRBV5-1
size: NA
J: TRBJ2-2
D: TRBD2
DNA: TGCGCCAGCAGCTTGGAAGTCGGGGGGGCCGCCCCCGGGGAGCTGTTTTTT
CDR3: CASSLEVGGAAPGELFF

V: TRBV7-9
size: NA
J: TRBJ2-1
D: TRBD1
DNA: TGTGCCAGCAGCTTACCGGGACAGGAGGTCAATGAGCAGTTCTTC
CDR3: CASSLPGQEVNEQFF

V: TRBV5-1
size: NA
J: TRBJ2-2
D: NA
DNA: TGCGCCAGCAGCTCCTCTAGCGCAAACACCGGGGAGCTGTTTTTT
CDR3: CASSSSSANTGELFF

V: TRBV28
size: NA
J: TRBJ2-7
D: TRBD2
DNA: TGTGCCAGCAGGGACGGGACAGGGCAAACGGGACTAGCGGGAAGGGAGCAGTACTTC
CDR3: CASRDGTGQTGLAGREQYF

V: TRBV6-1
size: NA
J: TRBJ1-2
D: TRBD1
DNA: TGTGCCAGCAGGACAGGGGGCAACTATGGCTACACCTTC
CDR3: CASRTGGNYGYTF

V: TRBV27
size: NA
J: TRBJ2-1
D: NA
DNA: TGTGCCAGCAGTTTATATCGGTACAATGAGCAGTTCTTC
CDR3: CASSLYRYNEQFF

V: TRBV5-8
size: NA
J: TRBJ1-5
D: NA
DNA: TGTGCCAGCAGCAGAGCTGTGGGCCAGCCCCAGCATTTT
CDR3: CASSRAVGQPQHF

V: TRBV7-9
size: few
J: TRBJ2-5
D: NA
DNA: TGTGCCAGCAGCCAGGAGGGCAGCAAAGAGACCCAGTACTTC
CDR3: CASSQEGSKETQYF

V: TRBV28
size: NA
J: TRBJ2-3
D: TRBD2
DNA: TGTGCCAGCCAAAAACGGAAGCTAGCGGCGACAGATACGCAGTATTTT
CDR3: CASQKRKLAATDTQYF

V: TRBV6-1
size: NA
J: TRBJ1-2
D: NA
DNA: TGTGCCAGCAGTGAAGGCCCCGGTGGGAGGGCGTCCCTAGATAGTGGCTACACCTTC
CDR3: CASSEGPGGRASLDSGYTF

V: TRBV11-2
size: NA
J: TRBJ2-5
D: TRBD1
DNA: TGTGCCAGCAGTCCCAGGCTCCCGGACAGGCTACGGGAGACCCAGTACTTC
CDR3: CASSPRLPDRLRETQYF

V: TRBV19
size: NA
J: TRBJ1-4
D: NA
DNA: TGTGCCACCTCCCGGGGTAATGAAAAACTGTTTTTT
CDR3: CATSRGNEKLFF

V: TRBV6-5
size: NA
J: TRBJ1-5
D: NA
DNA: TGTGCCAGCAGTTTAAATAGCAATCAGCCCCAGCATTTT
CDR3: CASSLNSNQPQHF